The 4 T cell receptor beta chains in this list originate from one sample, sequenced in a study of early T cells in non-severe SARS-CoV-2 infection. TCRdb re-analysed the 5' RACE reads in MiXCR, keeping a single row per CDR3 protein. The sample records 65,000 to 75,000 distinct CDR3 sequences, roughly 12% being singletons. Sequencing input: whole blood. These receptors were collected from an adult who was a healthcare worker with PCR-confirmed SARS-CoV-2 infection or an uninfected control (not recorded which).

V is TRBV7-2 and J is TRBJ2-1; D may be TRBD2 (6 bases). Germline CDR1 and CDR2: SGHTA and FQGNSA. The CDR3 covers 18 residues. The V and J ends lost 1 base and 0 bases respectively, with 16 bases between them. This chain's CDR3 is CASSLGVGLASSYNEQFF. The CDR3 coding sequence is TGTGCCAGCAGCTTAGGGGTTGGGCTAGCGAGCTCCTACAATGAGCAGTTCTTC.

V and J are TRBV28 and TRBJ2-7; D is undetermined. V was trimmed by 6 bases and J by 2 bases, leaving 8 bases between them. The CDR3 sequence is 12 residues long. Germline V gene data show CDR1 as MDHEN and CDR2 as SYDVKM. The CDR3 sequence: CASRGPTYEQYF. In DNA form, the CDR3 reads TGTGCCAGCAGGGGCCCCACCTACGAGCAGTACTTC. Full variable domain (rest looked up from reference TRBV28 and TRBJ2-7): DVKVTQSSRYLVKRTGEKVFLECVQDMDHENMFWYRQDPGLGLRLIYFSYDVKMKEKGDIPEGYSVSREKKERFSLILESASTNQTSMYLCASRGPTYEQYFGPGTRLTVT.

The chain links TRBV29-1 to TRBJ1-4; D unclear. V shed 4 bases and J shed 5 bases, with 5 bases lying between them. Germline lookup yields CDR1 SQVTM and CDR2 ANQGSEA. The CDR3 consists of 11 residues. The CDR3 region has the DNA TGCAGCGTTGGGTACAATGAAAAACTGTTTTTT. It codes for CSVGYNEKLFF.

This clonotype showed up many times. The chain combines TRBV19 with TRBJ2-1; D is perhaps TRBD1 or TRBD2 (6 bases each). Trimming took 7 bases from V and 3 from J, leaving 19 bases between them. CDR3 length: 16 amino acids. Per germline, CDR1 LNHDA and CDR2 SQIVND (reference sequence). CDR3 DNA: TGTGCCAGTATGATGGCCGGGGGCCTAATCTACAATGAGCAGTTCTTC. Protein: CASMMAGGLIYNEQFF.